A single TCR beta chain is shown here with its context. This clonotype was found many times. Its antigen is not yet known. No much larger clonotype is one base removed from it; base qualities were not supplied. The data were obtained in a study of CDR3 diversity in severe acne (dated by TCRdb to between 2018 and 2020). The library was built by means of PCR. Sequencing used an Illumina HiSeq 2000. TCRdb redid the processing of the public reads, applying fastp at Q25 and MiXCR, and retained in-frame beta chains. Entries that share a CDR3 protein sequence are merged under the most common genes and DNA. The sample table holds over 85,000 distinct CDR3 sequences, of which more than 45% were seen once. The ten largest clones represent 12% of the sample. As encoded in the germline V gene, CDR1 is SGHVS while CDR2 is FQNEAQ. V is cut by 5 bases and J by 4 bases, and the space between the germline ends is 11 bases. The CDR3 goes from the cysteine to the phenylalanine over 13 residues. Just the 39-base CDR3 DNA is kept, in frame starting at base 1.

The chain joins TRBV7-8 to TRBJ2-5; the D gene identity is not certain. Sequenced material: blood. This TCR derives from a male donor with acne. CDR3 sequence: CASSPQTGETQYF. The DNA sequence follows: TGTGCCAGCAGCCCGCAGACCGGAGAGACCCAGTACTTC.